A single sample is the source of the 8 T cell receptor beta chains below, sequenced in a study of cytomegalovirus exposure and HLA in healthy donors. Researchers ran the PCR with 60 Vbeta and 13 Jbeta primers. Sequencing was performed with immunoSEQ multiplex PCR; in TCRdb, only in-frame clones are kept and a portion is missing. The repertoire has some 200,000 clones, roughly 70% of them found once; the top ten carry 2.6%. Material for sequencing was PBMCs. The source is a middle-aged man in good health and CMV-seropositive.

This rearrangement joins TRBV2 to TRBJ2-3; D possibly corresponds to TRBD2 (5 bases). The CDR3 is 14 amino acids. Germline CDR1 is SNHLY and CDR2 is FYNNEI. Trimming took 5 bases from V and 6 from J, leaving 15 bases between them. The CDR3 DNA reads TGTGCCAGCAGTCCCGGACTCACTCCGGATACGCAGTATTTT. It is translated as CASSPGLTPDTQYF.

The rearrangement uses TRBV6-5 and TRBJ1-2; 11 bases line up with TRBD1. CDR1 and CDR2 (germline): MNHEY, SVGAGI. The CDR3 consists of 14 residues. Losses at the gene ends were 5 bases for V and 8 bases for J; bases not matched to a gene: 7. CDR3 sequence (DNA): TGTGCCAGCAGTACCCGGACAGGGGGCGAGGGCTACACCTTC. It yields the protein CASSTRTGGEGYTF.

The chain combines TRBV29-1 with TRBJ1-2; maybe TRBD1 (6 bases). This CDR3 is built from 12 residues. Looked up from germline, CDR1 is SQVTM and CDR2 is ANQGSEA. V shed 1 base and J shed 8 bases, with 11 bases lying between them. CDR3 sequence: CSVEGTGRGYTF. CDR3 in DNA: TGCAGCGTTGAAGGTACAGGGCGAGGCTACACCTTC.

The chain is built from TRBV5-1 and TRBJ1-5; 8 nucleotides align to TRBD1. V shed 4 bases, J shed 7 bases, and the junction held 7 bases outside the gene matches. Germline V gene sequence: CDR1 SGHRS, CDR2 YFSETQ. This CDR3 contains 14 residues. The CDR3 spells CASSPDRAGQPQHF. DNA of the CDR3: TGCGCCAGCAGCCCGGACAGGGCAGGGCAGCCCCAGCATTTT.

The V and J genes are TRBV5-1 and TRBJ2-2; a weak D match, TRBD2 (5 bases). Germline-derived CDR1 and CDR2 are SGHRS and YFSETQ. This CDR3 is built from 17 residues. Trimming stripped 0 bases from V and 2 bases from J, with 14 bases between. CDR3 nucleotides: TGCGCCAGCAGCTTGGACCCCCCGGGGAGAAACACCGGGGAGCTGTTTTTT. Translated, it gives CASSLDPPGRNTGELFF.

This chain joins TRBV19 and TRBJ2-2, with 7 bases lining up with TRBD1. CDR1 is LNHDA, CDR2 SQIVND, per germline (reference sequence). The CDR3 totals 13 residues. V trimming: 7 bases; J trimming: 6 bases; junction bases outside the gene matches: 5. The CDR3 DNA sequence: TGTGCCAGTACCATAAGGGGGCCCGGGGAGCTGTTTTTT. This encodes CASTIRGPGELFF.

The J gene is TRBJ2-7, the V gene TRBV5-6; tentatively, D is TRBD2 (6 bases). Germline V CDR1 and CDR2: SGHDT, YYEEEE. The CDR3 loop spans 13 amino acids. V was shortened by 4 bases and J by 2 bases, with 10 bases between the two germline ends. DNA of the CDR3: TGTGCCAGCAGCCCGGGGGAAACCTACGAGCAGTACTTC. The encoded protein is CASSPGETYEQYF.

The rearrangement uses TRBV6-5 and TRBJ1-6; no reliable D call. Trimming cost V 1 base and J 10 bases, with 11 bases left between them. The CDR3 runs 14 residues. Germline lookup yields CDR1 MNHEY and CDR2 SVGAGI. CDR3 bases: TGTGCCAGCAGTTACTACTTACGGGAGTCACCCCTCCACTTT. It codes for CASSYYLRESPLHF.